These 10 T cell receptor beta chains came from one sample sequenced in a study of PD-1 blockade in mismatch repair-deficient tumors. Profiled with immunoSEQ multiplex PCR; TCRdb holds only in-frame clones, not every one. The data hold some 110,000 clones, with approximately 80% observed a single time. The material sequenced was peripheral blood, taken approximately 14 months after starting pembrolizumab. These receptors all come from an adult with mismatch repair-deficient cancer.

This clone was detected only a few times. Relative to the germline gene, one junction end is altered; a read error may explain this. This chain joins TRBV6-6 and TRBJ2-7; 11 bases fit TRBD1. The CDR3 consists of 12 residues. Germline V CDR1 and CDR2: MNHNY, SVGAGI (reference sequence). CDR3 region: CASSTRGTGGSF. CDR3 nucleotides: TGTGCCAGCAGCACACGCGGGACAGGGGGAAGTTTC.

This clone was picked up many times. The CDR3 region has the DNA TGTGCCACCATCCAATCCGGGGGAAGCAATCAGCCCCAGCATTTT. This translates into CATIQSGGSNQPQHF. The genes are TRBV15 and TRBJ1-5, with D possibly being TRBD1 (5 bases). The V end lost 7 bases, the J end lost 1 base, and 14 bases lay between the germline ends. The CDR3 consists of 15 residues. CDR1 LNHNV and CDR2 YYDKDF come from the germline V gene (reference sequence).

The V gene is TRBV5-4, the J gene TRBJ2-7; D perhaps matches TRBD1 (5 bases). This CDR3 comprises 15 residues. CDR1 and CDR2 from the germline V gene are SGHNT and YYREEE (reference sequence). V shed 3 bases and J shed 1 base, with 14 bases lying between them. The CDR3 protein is CASSSGIMASYEQYF. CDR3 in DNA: TGTGCCAGCAGCTCAGGGATAATGGCATCCTACGAGCAGTACTTC.

CDR3 protein: CASSRGHSVDEQYF. As DNA, the CDR3 is TGTGCCAGCAGCAGGGGACATTCAGTAGACGAGCAGTACTTC. This sequence joins TRBV7-9 and TRBJ2-7; possible D gene TRBD1, 6 bases. The CDR3 has 14 residues. The V gene's germline CDR1 is SEHNR and CDR2 FQNEAQ (reference sequence). V lost 5 bases, J lost 5 bases, and 16 bases lay in between. Complete variable domain (other parts from reference TRBV7-9 and TRBJ2-7): DTGVSQNPRHKITKRGQNVTFRCDPISEHNRLYWYRQTLGQGPEFLTYFQNEAQLEKSRLLSDRFSAERPKGSFSTLEIQRTEQGDSAMYLCASSRGHSVDEQYFGPGTRLTVT.

CDR3 amino acids: CSVARGETEAFF. CDR3 bases: TGCAGCGTTGCTAGGGGCGAAACTGAAGCTTTCTTT. This rearrangement joins TRBV29-1 to TRBJ1-1; possibly TRBD1 for D (5 bases). In germline, CDR1 is SQVTM, CDR2 ANQGSEA. Trimming removed 4 bases from V and 5 bases from J, with 11 bases in between. The CDR3 totals 12 residues.

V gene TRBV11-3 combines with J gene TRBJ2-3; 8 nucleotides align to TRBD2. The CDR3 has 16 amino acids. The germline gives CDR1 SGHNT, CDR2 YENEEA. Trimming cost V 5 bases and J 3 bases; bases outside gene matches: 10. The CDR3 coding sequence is TGTGCCAGCAGCGTGGCAGCGGGAGTAGGGACAGATACGCAGTATTTT. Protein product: CASSVAAGVGTDTQYF.

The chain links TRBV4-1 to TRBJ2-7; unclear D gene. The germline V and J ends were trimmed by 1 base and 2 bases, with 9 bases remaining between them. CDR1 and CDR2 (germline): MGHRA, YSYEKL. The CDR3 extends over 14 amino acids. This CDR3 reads CASSQVHPTYEQYF. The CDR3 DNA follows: TGCGCCAGCAGCCAAGTACACCCCACCTACGAGCAGTACTTC.

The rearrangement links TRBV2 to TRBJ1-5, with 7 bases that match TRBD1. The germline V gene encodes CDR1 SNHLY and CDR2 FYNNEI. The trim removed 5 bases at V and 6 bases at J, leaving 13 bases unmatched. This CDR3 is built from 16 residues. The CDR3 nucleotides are TGTGCCAGCAGTATTGAAACAGGGGCCGGCGGTCAGCCCCAGCATTTT. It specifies CASSIETGAGGQPQHF.

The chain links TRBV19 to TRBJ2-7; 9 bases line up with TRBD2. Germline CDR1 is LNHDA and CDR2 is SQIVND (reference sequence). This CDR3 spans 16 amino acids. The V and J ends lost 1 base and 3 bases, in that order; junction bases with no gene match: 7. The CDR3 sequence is CASSIGLAGVLYEQYF. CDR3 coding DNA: TGTGCCAGTAGTATAGGTTTAGCGGGAGTGCTCTACGAGCAGTACTTC.

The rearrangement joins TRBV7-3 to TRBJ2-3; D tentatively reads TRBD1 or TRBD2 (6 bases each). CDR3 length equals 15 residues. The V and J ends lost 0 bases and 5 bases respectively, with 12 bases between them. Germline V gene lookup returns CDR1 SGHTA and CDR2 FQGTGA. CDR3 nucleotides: TGTGCCAGCAGCTTAACGGGGGGCGTTCAAGATACGCAGTATTTT. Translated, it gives CASSLTGGVQDTQYF. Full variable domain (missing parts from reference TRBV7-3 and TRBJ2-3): GAGVSQTPSNKVTEKGKYVELRCDPISGHTALYWYRQSLGQGPEFLIYFQGTGAADDSGLPNDRFFAVRPEGSVSTLKIQRTERGDSAVYLCASSLTGGVQDTQYFGPGTRLTVL.